This T cell receptor beta chain was identified in a study of blood T cells in healthy people across ages. This clonotype showed up many times. Its antigen is still unknown. Study-level findings and limits: Higher naive T cell percentage went strongly together with higher TCR beta diversity. Researchers judged that diversity estimates from one million T cells fell short of true values.

The CDR3 has 15 amino acids. Trimming removed 7 bases from V and 4 bases from J; junction bases left unmatched: 11. A second PCR, run for roughly 7 to 12 cycles, used a sample-barcoded 5' primer plus a J-beta primer mix. A single record per CDR3 protein comes from TCRdb applying MiXCR to the 5' RACE reads. The sample has 710,000 or so distinct CDR3 sequences; less than 40% are singletons. Sequenced input: blood. This chain links TRBV12-3 or TRBV12-4 with TRBJ2-3; 7 bases agree with TRBD2. This sequence was found in a woman older than 75 in good health. The CDR3: CASTRSGVVSDTQYF. The CDR3 coding sequence is TGTGCCAGCACCCGAAGCGGGGTGGTTTCAGATACGCAGTATTTT.